The entry that follows covers one TCR beta chain sequence. Antigen specificity is unknown. The method was immunoSEQ multiplex PCR; TCRdb's version includes in-frame clones alone and lacks a portion of them. The sample contains around 120,000 clones, about 88% of which appear only once. This entry comes from a study of T cell responses to AZD1222 COVID-19 vaccine. General observations from the study: Spike-specific TCR breadth rose after two AZD1222 doses, and depth rose as well. Epitopes outside B.1.351 and B.1.1.7 mutated regions reportedly drew nearly half of spike TCRs. A mostly white British donor set with more females was recruited, and clonal diversity was possibly underestimated. Only after the peak T cell response were repertoires sampled.

The CDR3 is 14 amino acids. From germline, CDR1 is MDHEN and CDR2 SYDVKM. V was cut by 2 bases and J by 4 bases, with 9 bases left in between. This TCR was recovered from an adult in good health. The J gene is TRBJ2-1, the V gene TRBV28; D is ambiguous. The specimen was peripheral blood, collected on day 0 of AZD1222 vaccination. The CDR3 here is CASSLTGKYNEQFF. The CDR3 DNA reads as TGTGCCAGCAGTTTAACCGGAAAGTACAATGAGCAGTTCTTC.